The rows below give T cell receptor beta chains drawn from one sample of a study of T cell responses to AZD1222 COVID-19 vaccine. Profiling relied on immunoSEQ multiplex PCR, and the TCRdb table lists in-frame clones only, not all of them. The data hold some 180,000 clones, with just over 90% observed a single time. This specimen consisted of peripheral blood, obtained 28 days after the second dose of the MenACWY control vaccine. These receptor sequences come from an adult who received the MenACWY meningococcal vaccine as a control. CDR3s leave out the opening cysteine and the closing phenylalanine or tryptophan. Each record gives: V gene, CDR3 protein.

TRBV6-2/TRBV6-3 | ASSYSVTAANYGYT
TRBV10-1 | ASRHEGVFSGNTIY
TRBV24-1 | ATSDWGRRSTDTQY
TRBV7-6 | ASSSLDRDTEAF
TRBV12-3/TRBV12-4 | ASSPGPLGSQY
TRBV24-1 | ATSESGQGKYGYT
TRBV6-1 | ASSGGTATIRTDTQY
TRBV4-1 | ASSPMSGPSGIYEQY
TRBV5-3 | ARSSSTRREQY
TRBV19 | ASSLVGTSSYSNQPQH
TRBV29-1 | SVVGTSGTYNEQF
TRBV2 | ASSGGLLSSYEQY
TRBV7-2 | ASSLNSYNEQF
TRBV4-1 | ASSQGDEQY
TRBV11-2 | ASSPGLVEQY
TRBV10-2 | ASSDVQGRADGEQY
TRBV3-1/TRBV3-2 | ASSQGGRNTEAF
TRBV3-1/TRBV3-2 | ASSRMDSNNSPLH
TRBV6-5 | ASRPQGGSNQPQH
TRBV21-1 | ASSNRRTGALRPMNTEAF
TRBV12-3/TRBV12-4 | ASGPKVGYT
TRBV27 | ASRTTGGSDNSPLH
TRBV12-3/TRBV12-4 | ASGTGHQPQH
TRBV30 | AWSVLGLDEQY